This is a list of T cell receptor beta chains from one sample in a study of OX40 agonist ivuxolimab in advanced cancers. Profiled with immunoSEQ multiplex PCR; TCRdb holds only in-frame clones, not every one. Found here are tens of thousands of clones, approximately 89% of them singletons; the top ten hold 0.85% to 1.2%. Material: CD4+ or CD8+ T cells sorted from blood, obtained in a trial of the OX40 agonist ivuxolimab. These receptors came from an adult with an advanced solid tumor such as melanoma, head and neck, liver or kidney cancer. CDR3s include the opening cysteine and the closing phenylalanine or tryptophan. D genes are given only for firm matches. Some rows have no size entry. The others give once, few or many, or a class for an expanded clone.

CDR3 DNA: TGTGCCAGCAGCCATAGCGGCCTTTCGAACACTGAAGCTTTCTTT
CDR3 protein: CASSHSGLSNTEAFF
clone size: .
J gene: TRBJ1-1
V gene: TRBV16
D gene: .

CDR3 DNA: TGTGCCTGGAGTCAGGGGTATAGCAATCAGCCCCAGCATTTT
CDR3 protein: CAWSQGYSNQPQHF
clone size: .
J gene: TRBJ1-5
V gene: TRBV30
D gene: .

CDR3 DNA: TGTGCCAGCAGCTTAGATGGGGGGTTTAGGACTGAAGCTTTCTTT
CDR3 protein: CASSLDGGFRTEAFF
clone size: .
J gene: TRBJ1-1
V gene: TRBV11-2
D gene: .

CDR3 DNA: TGTGCCAGCAGCCGCAGGGAGACCTACAATGAGCAGTTCTTC
CDR3 protein: CASSRRETYNEQFF
clone size: .
J gene: TRBJ2-1
V gene: TRBV13
D gene: .

CDR3 DNA: TGTGCCAGCAGCTTAGGTGGGGTTTGGGAGCAGTACTTC
CDR3 protein: CASSLGGVWEQYF
clone size: .
J gene: TRBJ2-7
V gene: TRBV7-9
D gene: .

CDR3 DNA: TGCGCCAGCAGCTTGGGCGGGGGGCGCCGGGAAAAACTGTTTTTT
CDR3 protein: CASSLGGGRREKLFF
clone size: .
J gene: TRBJ1-4
V gene: TRBV5-1
D gene: .

CDR3 DNA: TGTGCCAGCTCACCAGAGAGGACGACCGATCTAGCCAAAAACATTCAGTACTTC
CDR3 protein: CASSPERTTDLAKNIQYF
clone size: .
J gene: TRBJ2-4
V gene: TRBV18
D gene: .

CDR3 DNA: TGTGCCAGCAGCTTAGCGCAGTTGGGGGGCAATCAGCCCCAGCATTTT
CDR3 protein: CASSLAQLGGNQPQHF
clone size: .
J gene: TRBJ1-5
V gene: TRBV7-8
D gene: .

CDR3 DNA: TGCGCCAGCAGCTGGGGGGACAGGGATTCTGATGAGCAGTTCTTC
CDR3 protein: CASSWGDRDSDEQFF
clone size: .
J gene: TRBJ2-1
V gene: TRBV5-1
D gene: TRBD1

CDR3 DNA: TGCGCCAGCAGCTTGGATCGTCCATATGAAGCTTTCTTT
CDR3 protein: CASSLDRPYEAFF
clone size: .
J gene: TRBJ1-1
V gene: TRBV5-1
D gene: .

CDR3 DNA: TGTGCCAGCAGCTTAACCCCCCAGGGGCAGCAGCCCCAGCATTTT
CDR3 protein: CASSLTPQGQQPQHF
clone size: .
J gene: TRBJ1-5
V gene: TRBV7-9
D gene: .

CDR3 DNA: TGTGCCAGCAGTGACAGGGAACCCTTCGTTGGGGAGCTGTTTTTT
CDR3 protein: CASSDREPFVGELFF
clone size: .
J gene: TRBJ2-2
V gene: TRBV2
D gene: .

CDR3 DNA: TGTGCCAGCCAAAAGGGAGGACAGGGGGTCGACTATGGCTACACCTTC
CDR3 protein: CASQKGGQGVDYGYTF
clone size: .
J gene: TRBJ1-2
V gene: TRBV25-1
D gene: TRBD1

CDR3 DNA: TGCAGCGTTTCCCTTAGACAGGGGGCAAATGAGCAGTTCTTC
CDR3 protein: CSVSLRQGANEQFF
clone size: .
J gene: TRBJ2-1
V gene: TRBV29-1
D gene: TRBD1

CDR3 DNA: TGTGCCAGCAGCGTAGGTGCAGGGGGATACAATGAGCAGTTCTTC
CDR3 protein: CASSVGAGGYNEQFF
clone size: .
J gene: TRBJ2-1
V gene: TRBV9
D gene: TRBD1

CDR3 DNA: TGTGCCAGCAGCTCAGGGGTCGGTACGCAGTATTTT
CDR3 protein: CASSSGVGTQYF
clone size: .
J gene: TRBJ2-3
V gene: TRBV11-1
D gene: .

CDR3 DNA: TGTGCCAGCGGGCAAAGGGGGCGCGGGAACACTGAAGCTTTCTTT
CDR3 protein: CASGQRGRGNTEAFF
clone size: .
J gene: TRBJ1-1
V gene: TRBV6-1
D gene: TRBD1

CDR3 DNA: TGTGCCAGTAGTGGACAGTCTCGGAACACTGAAGCTTTCTTT
CDR3 protein: CASSGQSRNTEAFF
clone size: .
J gene: TRBJ1-1
V gene: TRBV19
D gene: .

CDR3 DNA: TGCGCCAGCAGCCAAGGTCAGAGGGAGTACTTC
CDR3 protein: CASSQGQREYF
clone size: once
J gene: TRBJ2-5
V gene: TRBV4-1
D gene: .

CDR3 DNA: TGTGCCAGCAGCTTCTACCGCTATGGCTACACCTTC
CDR3 protein: CASSFYRYGYTF
clone size: .
J gene: TRBJ1-2
V gene: TRBV28
D gene: .

CDR3 DNA: TGTGCCAGCAGCTCCGGGGAGGGGGGAGACTATGGCTACACCTTC
CDR3 protein: CASSSGEGGDYGYTF
clone size: .
J gene: TRBJ1-2
V gene: TRBV7-9
D gene: .

CDR3 DNA: TGTGCCAGCAGCCAAGGGATCTTTAGCGGGGGAGGTTCCTACAATGAGCAGTTCTTC
CDR3 protein: CASSQGIFSGGGSYNEQFF
clone size: .
J gene: TRBJ2-1
V gene: TRBV14
D gene: TRBD2

CDR3 DNA: TGCGCCAGCAGCTATATTACAGGGTCCTACAATGAGCAGTTCTTC
CDR3 protein: CASSYITGSYNEQFF
clone size: few
J gene: TRBJ2-1
V gene: TRBV5-1
D gene: .

CDR3 DNA: TGTGCCAGCAGTTACGGCGACAGGGGATCCTATGAGCAGTTCTTC
CDR3 protein: CASSYGDRGSYEQFF
clone size: .
J gene: TRBJ2-1
V gene: TRBV6-5
D gene: TRBD1

CDR3 DNA: TGTGCCAGCAGCTTAGGAAGGACTAGCGCTGATACGCAGTATTTT
CDR3 protein: CASSLGRTSADTQYF
clone size: once
J gene: TRBJ2-3
V gene: TRBV7-9
D gene: TRBD2

CDR3 DNA: TGTGCCAGCACCTCCACAGATATGAACACTGAAGCTTTCTTT
CDR3 protein: CASTSTDMNTEAFF
clone size: .
J gene: TRBJ1-1
V gene: TRBV19
D gene: .

CDR3 DNA: TGTGCCAGCAGAAAGGAGTTCTCTGGGGCCAACGTCCTGACTTTC
CDR3 protein: CASRKEFSGANVLTF
clone size: .
J gene: TRBJ2-6
V gene: TRBV6-1
D gene: .

CDR3 DNA: TGTGCCATCAGTGCTGAGTCTGGGGCCAACGTCCTGACTTTC
CDR3 protein: CAISAESGANVLTF
clone size: .
J gene: TRBJ2-6
V gene: TRBV10-3
D gene: .

CDR3 DNA: TGTGCCTGGAGTGCACTCCCGGGGAAAACTGAAGCTTTCTTT
CDR3 protein: CAWSALPGKTEAFF
clone size: .
J gene: TRBJ1-1
V gene: TRBV30
D gene: .

CDR3 DNA: TGTGCCTGGAGGAGTGGGGGTAATGTGGGATCACCCCTCCACTTT
CDR3 protein: CAWRSGGNVGSPLHF
clone size: few
J gene: TRBJ1-6
V gene: TRBV30
D gene: .

CDR3 DNA: TGTGCCAGCAGCGGACTACAGGGGGGAACAGATACGCAGTATTTT
CDR3 protein: CASSGLQGGTDTQYF
clone size: .
J gene: TRBJ2-3
V gene: TRBV4-2
D gene: TRBD1

CDR3 DNA: TGTGCCACCAGCAGAGAAACACCGGGAAACACCATATATTTT
CDR3 protein: CATSRETPGNTIYF
clone size: .
J gene: TRBJ1-3
V gene: TRBV15
D gene: .

CDR3 DNA: TGTGCCATCAGTGAGTCTGGCGGGCCATACAATGAGCAGTTCTTC
CDR3 protein: CAISESGGPYNEQFF
clone size: .
J gene: TRBJ2-1
V gene: TRBV10-3
D gene: .

CDR3 DNA: TGTGCCAGCAGGGGGGGGGCGAACACCGGGGAGCTGTTTTTT
CDR3 protein: CASRGGANTGELFF
clone size: .
J gene: TRBJ2-2
V gene: TRBV9
D gene: TRBD2

CDR3 DNA: TGTGCCAGCAGTAAATCCTACGAGCAGTACTTC
CDR3 protein: CASSKSYEQYF
clone size: .
J gene: TRBJ2-7
V gene: TRBV2
D gene: .

CDR3 DNA: TGTGCCACCAGCAGAGCCTCCCAAGGGTACGAGCAGTACTTC
CDR3 protein: CATSRASQGYEQYF
clone size: .
J gene: TRBJ2-7
V gene: TRBV15
D gene: .

CDR3 DNA: TGCGCCAGCAGCTTGGGGAGGGGGCCTGAAAAACTGTTTTTT
CDR3 protein: CASSLGRGPEKLFF
clone size: .
J gene: TRBJ1-4
V gene: TRBV5-1
D gene: TRBD1